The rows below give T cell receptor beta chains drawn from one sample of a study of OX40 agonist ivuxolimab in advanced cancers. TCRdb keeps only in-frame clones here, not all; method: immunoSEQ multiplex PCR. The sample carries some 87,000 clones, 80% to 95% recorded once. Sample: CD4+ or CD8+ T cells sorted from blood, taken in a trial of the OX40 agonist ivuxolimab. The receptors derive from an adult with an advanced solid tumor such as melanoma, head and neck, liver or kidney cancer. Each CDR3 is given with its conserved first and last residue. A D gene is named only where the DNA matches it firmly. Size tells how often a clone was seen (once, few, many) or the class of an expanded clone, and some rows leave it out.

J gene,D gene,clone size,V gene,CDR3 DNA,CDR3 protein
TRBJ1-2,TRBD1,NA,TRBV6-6,TGTGCCAGCAGTTACAGGGGGCAGGGCTATGGCTACACCTTC,CASSYRGQGYGYTF
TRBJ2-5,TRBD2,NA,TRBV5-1,TGCGCCAGCAGCTTGTGGGGGGAGGGGACCCAGTACTTC,CASSLWGEGTQYF
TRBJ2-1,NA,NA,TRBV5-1,TGCGCCAGCAAGTTAGACTCCTACAATGAGCAGTTCTTC,CASKLDSYNEQFF
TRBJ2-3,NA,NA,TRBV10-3,TGTGCCATCTCTAAGGGGGAAACAGATACGCAGTATTTT,CAISKGETDTQYF
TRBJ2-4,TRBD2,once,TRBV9,TGTGCCAGCAGCCCCGGACTAGCGGGAGTTGCCAAAAACATTCAGTACTTC,CASSPGLAGVAKNIQYF
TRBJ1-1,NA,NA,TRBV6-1,TGTGCCAGCAGGAGGGAGGGGTTTCGCACTGAAGCTTTCTTT,CASRREGFRTEAFF
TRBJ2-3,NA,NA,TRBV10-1,TGCGCCAGCAGTGATGCAGATACGCAGTATTTT,CASSDADTQYF
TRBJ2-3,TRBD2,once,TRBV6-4,TGTGCCAGCAGTGACTCTAGCGGGGGGGCCGGGGGAGATACGCAGTATTTT,CASSDSSGGAGGDTQYF
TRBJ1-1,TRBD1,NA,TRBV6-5,TGTGCCAGCAGTTACGAGAGAGGGGGCCCCACTGAAGCTTTCTTT,CASSYERGGPTEAFF
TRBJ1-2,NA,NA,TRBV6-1,TGTGCCAGCAGTGAGGCCCGGCGGCTGGCCGCCTTC,CASSEARRLAAF
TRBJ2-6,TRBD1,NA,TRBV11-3,TGTGCCAGCAGCTTATACCGGCCGCTACAGGGGGCTGGGGCCAACGTCCTGACTTTC,CASSLYRPLQGAGANVLTF
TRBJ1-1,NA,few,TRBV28,TGTGCCAGCAAAGTCCTGAACACTGAAGCTTTCTTT,CASKVLNTEAFF
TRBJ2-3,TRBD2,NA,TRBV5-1,TGCGCCAGCAGCTTGACGGGACTAGCGGGAGGGACTAGCACAGATACGCAGTATTTT,CASSLTGLAGGTSTDTQYF
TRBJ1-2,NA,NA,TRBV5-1,TGCGCCAGCAGCTTGCTGGGGGTGGATGGCTACACCTTC,CASSLLGVDGYTF
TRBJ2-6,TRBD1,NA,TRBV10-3,TGTGCCATCAGTGGCCTAGCTCACAGGGGAGGGGCCAACGTCCTGACTTTC,CAISGLAHRGGANVLTF
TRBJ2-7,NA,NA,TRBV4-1,TGCGCCAGCAGCCTCCCAAAGGGAGGTACGACGAGGGGGGAGCAGTACTTC,CASSLPKGGTTRGEQYF
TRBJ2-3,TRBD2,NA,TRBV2,TGTGCCAACAGCCGGGGGGACCGGGTACGCACAGATACGCAGTATTTT,CANSRGDRVRTDTQYF
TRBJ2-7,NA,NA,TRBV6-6,TGTGCCAGCAGTTATCGGGACACCACCTACGAGCAGTACTTC,CASSYRDTTYEQYF
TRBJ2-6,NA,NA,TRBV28,TGTGCCAGCATTGGTTTCCAGGGTTACTCTGGGGCCAACGTCCTGACTTTC,CASIGFQGYSGANVLTF
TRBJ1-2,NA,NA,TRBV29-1,TGCAGCGTTGAAGAGACAGCGGTCTATGGCTACACCTTC,CSVEETAVYGYTF
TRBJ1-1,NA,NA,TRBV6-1,TGTGCCAGCAGTGAAGTCTTCTTGGAGGGGTCCACTGAAGCTTTCTTT,CASSEVFLEGSTEAFF
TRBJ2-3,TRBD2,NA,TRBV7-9,TGTGCCAGCAGCGAATCTCTGACTAGCGGAAGCACAGATACGCAGTATTTT,CASSESLTSGSTDTQYF
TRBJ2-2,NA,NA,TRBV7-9,TGTGCCAGCAGCTTATCCAACAGGGAGCTGTTTTTT,CASSLSNRELFF
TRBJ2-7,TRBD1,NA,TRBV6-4,TGTGCCAGACAGGGGTCTAACGAGCAGTACTTC,CARQGSNEQYF
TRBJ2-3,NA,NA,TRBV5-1,TGCGCCAGCAGCTTGGGACAGCCCGACACAGATACGCAGTATTTT,CASSLGQPDTDTQYF
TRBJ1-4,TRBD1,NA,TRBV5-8,TGTGCCAGCAGCTTGGACAGGGGAGCTAATGAAAAACTGTTTTTT,CASSLDRGANEKLFF
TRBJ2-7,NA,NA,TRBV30,TGTGCCTGGAATCGCCAGGGGTTCTTTGGCGAGCAGTACTTC,CAWNRQGFFGEQYF
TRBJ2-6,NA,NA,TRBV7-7,TGTGCTAGCAGCCCGTCCGGTGGGGAGAATAGGACTTTC,CASSPSGGENRTF
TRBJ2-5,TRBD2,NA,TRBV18,TGTGCCAGCTCACCGGAAGCGGGAGCTTATGAGACCCAGTACTTC,CASSPEAGAYETQYF
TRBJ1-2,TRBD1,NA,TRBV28,TGTGCCAGCAGTTTACCACAGGGGAACTATGGCTACACCTTC,CASSLPQGNYGYTF